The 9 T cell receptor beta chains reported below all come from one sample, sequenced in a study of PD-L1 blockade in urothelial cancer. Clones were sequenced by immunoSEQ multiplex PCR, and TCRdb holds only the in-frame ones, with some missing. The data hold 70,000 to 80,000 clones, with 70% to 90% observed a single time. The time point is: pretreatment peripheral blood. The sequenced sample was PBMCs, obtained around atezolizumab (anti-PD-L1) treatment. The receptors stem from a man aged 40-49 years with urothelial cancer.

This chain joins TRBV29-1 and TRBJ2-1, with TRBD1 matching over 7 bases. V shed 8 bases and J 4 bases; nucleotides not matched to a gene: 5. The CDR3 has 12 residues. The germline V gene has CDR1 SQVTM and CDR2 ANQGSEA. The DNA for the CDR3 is TGCAGCATCCGGGACAGATACAATGAGCAGTTCTTC. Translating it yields CSIRDRYNEQFF.

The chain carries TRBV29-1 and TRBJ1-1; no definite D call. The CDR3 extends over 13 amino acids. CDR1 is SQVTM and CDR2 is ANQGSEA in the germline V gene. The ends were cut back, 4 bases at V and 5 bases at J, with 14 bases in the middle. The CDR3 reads CSVVPRALTEAFF. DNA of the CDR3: TGCAGCGTTGTTCCGAGGGCCTTGACTGAAGCTTTCTTT.

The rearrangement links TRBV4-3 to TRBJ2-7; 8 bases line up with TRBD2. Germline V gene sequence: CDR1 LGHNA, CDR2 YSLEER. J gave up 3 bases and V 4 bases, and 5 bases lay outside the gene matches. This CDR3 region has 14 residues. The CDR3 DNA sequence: TGCGCCAGCAGCCCCGGGACTAGTTTCTACGAGCAGTACTTC. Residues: CASSPGTSFYEQYF.

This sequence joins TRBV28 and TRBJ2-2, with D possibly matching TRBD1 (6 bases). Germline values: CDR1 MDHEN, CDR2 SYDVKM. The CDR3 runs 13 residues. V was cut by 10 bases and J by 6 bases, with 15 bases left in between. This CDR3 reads CAILRTGSGELFF. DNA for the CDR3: TGTGCCATCCTACGCACAGGGTCCGGGGAGCTGTTTTTT.

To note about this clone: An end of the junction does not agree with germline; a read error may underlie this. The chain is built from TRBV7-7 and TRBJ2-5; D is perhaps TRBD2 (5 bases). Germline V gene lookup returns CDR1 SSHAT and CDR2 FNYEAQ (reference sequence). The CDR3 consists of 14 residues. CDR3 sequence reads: CASSPLGRGETQYF. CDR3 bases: TGTGCTAGCAGCCCTCTCGGTCGAGGGGAGACCCAGTACTTC.

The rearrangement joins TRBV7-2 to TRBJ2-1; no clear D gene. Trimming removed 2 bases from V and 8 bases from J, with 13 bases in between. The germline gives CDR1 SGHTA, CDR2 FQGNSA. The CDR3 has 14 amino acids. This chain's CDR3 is CASSLLGYQDEQFF. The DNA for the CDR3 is TGTGCCAGCAGCTTACTTGGCTATCAGGATGAGCAGTTCTTC.

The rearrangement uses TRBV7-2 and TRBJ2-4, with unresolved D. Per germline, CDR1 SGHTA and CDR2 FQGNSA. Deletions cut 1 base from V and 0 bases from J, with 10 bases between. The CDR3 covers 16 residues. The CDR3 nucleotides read TGTGCCAGCAGCTTAGGAAGTGTACTAGCCAAAAACATTCAGTACTTC. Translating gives CASSLGSVLAKNIQYF.

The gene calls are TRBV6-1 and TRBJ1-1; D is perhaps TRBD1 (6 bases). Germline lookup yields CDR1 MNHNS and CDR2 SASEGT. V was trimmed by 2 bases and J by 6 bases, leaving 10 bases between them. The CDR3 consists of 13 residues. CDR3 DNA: TGTGCCAGCAGTGAAAGGGACAATTCTGAAGCTTTCTTT. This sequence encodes CASSERDNSEAFF.

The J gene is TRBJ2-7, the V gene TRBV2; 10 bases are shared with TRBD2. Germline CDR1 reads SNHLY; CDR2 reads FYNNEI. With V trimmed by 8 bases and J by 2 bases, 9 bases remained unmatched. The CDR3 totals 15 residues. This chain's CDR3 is CASGGRTSGTYEQYF. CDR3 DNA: TGTGCCAGCGGAGGTCGTACTAGCGGGACCTACGAGCAGTACTTC. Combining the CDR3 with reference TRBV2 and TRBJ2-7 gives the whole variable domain EPEVTQTPSHQVTQMGQEVILRCVPISNHLYFYWYRQILGQKVEFLVSFYNNEISEKSEIFDDQFSVERPDGSNFTLKIRSTKLEDSAMYFCASGGRTSGTYEQYFGPGTRLTVT.